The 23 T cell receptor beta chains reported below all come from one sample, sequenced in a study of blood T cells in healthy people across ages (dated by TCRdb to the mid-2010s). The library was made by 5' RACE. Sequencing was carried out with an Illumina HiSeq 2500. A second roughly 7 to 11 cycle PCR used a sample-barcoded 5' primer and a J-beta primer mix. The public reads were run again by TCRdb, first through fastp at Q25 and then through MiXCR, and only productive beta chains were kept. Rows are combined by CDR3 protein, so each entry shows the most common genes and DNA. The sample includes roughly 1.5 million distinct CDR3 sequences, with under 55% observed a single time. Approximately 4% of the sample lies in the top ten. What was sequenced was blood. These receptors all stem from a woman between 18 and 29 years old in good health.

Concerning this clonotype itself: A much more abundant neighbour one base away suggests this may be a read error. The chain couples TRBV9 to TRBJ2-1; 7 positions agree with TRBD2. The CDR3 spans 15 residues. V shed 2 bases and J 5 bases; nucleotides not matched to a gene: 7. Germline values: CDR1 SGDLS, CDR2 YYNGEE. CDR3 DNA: TGTGCCAGCAGCGTGAGCAGGAGCGGGGACAATGAGCAGTTCTTC. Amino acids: CASSVSRSGDNEQFF.

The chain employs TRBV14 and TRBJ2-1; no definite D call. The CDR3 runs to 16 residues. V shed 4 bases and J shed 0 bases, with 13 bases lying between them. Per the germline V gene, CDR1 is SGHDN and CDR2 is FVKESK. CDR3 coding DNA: TGTGCCAGCAGCCCCCGTGCGAGATACTCCTACAATGAGCAGTTCTTC. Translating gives CASSPRARYSYNEQFF.

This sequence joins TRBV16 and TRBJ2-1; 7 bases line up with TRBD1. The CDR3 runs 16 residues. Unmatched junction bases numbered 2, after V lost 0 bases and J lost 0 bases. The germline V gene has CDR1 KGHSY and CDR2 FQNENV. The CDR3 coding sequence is TGTGCCAGCAGCCAATCGGACAGGAGCTCCTACAATGAGCAGTTCTTC. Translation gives CASSQSDRSSYNEQFF.

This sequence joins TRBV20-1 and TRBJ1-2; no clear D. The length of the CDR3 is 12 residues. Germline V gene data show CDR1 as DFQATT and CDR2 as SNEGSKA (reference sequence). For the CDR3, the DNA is TGCAGCCCCAAGGAAGGGATTCGCGGCTACACCTTC. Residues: CSPKEGIRGYTF.

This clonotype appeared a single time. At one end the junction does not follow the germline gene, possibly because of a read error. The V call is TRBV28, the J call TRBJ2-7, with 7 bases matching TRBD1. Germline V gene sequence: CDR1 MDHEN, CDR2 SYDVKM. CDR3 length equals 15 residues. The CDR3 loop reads CASSSTGTVSYGQYF. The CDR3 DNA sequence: TGTGCCAGCAGTTCCACCGGGACAGTCTCCTACGGGCAGTACTTC.

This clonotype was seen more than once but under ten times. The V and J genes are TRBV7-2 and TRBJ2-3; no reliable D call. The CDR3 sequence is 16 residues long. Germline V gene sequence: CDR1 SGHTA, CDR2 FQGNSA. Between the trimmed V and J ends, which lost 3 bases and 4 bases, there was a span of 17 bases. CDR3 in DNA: TGTGCCAGCAGCTTCCGCGTCGGGCAATTTTCAGATACGCAGTATTTT. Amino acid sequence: CASSFRVGQFSDTQYF. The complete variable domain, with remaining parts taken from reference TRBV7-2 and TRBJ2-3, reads GAGVSQSPSNKVTEKGKDVELRCDPISGHTALYWYRQSLGQGLEFLIYFQGNSAPDKSGLPSDRFSAERTGGSVSTLTIQRTQQEDSAVYLCASSFRVGQFSDTQYFGPGTRLTVL.

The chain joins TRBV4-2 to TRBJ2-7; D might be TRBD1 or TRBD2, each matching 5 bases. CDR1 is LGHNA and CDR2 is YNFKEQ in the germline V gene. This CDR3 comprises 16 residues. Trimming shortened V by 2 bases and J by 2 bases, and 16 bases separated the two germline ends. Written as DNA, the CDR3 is TGTGCCAGCAGCCAAACTGGTCGGGACGTTGCCTACGAGCAGTACTTC. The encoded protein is CASSQTGRDVAYEQYF.

Written as DNA, the CDR3 is TGTGCCAGCAGTTTTGGGCGGACCCGACCCCCAGATACGCAGTATTTT. Amino acid sequence: CASSFGRTRPPDTQYF. The chain is built from TRBV12-3 or TRBV12-4 and TRBJ2-3; D unresolved. Deletions cut 3 bases from V and 4 bases from J, with 17 bases between. CDR3 length equals 16 residues.

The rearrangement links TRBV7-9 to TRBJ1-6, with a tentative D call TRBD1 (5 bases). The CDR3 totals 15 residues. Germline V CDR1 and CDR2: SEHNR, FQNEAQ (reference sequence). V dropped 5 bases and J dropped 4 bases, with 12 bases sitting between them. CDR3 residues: CASSPGAEYNSPLHF. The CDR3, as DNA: TGTGCCAGCAGCCCCGGGGCAGAATATAATTCACCCCTCCACTTT.

The CDR3 DNA sequence: TGCAGCGTTGAGTTGACTAGCCCGCAGGATACGCAGTATTTT. This sequence encodes CSVELTSPQDTQYF. V gene TRBV29-1 combines with J gene TRBJ2-3, with TRBD2 matching over 7 bases. Germline loops: CDR1 SQVTM, CDR2 ANQGSEA. V lost 3 bases to trimming and J lost 6 bases; unmatched junction nucleotides: 9. The CDR3 is 14 residues long.

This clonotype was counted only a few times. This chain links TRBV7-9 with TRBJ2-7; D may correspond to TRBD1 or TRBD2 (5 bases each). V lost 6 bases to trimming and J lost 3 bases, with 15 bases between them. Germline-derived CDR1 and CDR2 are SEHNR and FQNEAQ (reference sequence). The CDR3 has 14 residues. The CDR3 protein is CASSPGPEVYEQYF. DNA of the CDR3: TGTGCCAGCAGTCCGGGACCTGAAGTCTACGAGCAGTACTTC.

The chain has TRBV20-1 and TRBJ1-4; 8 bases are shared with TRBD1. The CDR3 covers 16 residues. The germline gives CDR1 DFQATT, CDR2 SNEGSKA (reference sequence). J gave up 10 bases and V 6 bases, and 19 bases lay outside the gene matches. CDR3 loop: CSAPPAGGAYGAKLFF. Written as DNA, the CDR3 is TGCAGTGCGCCGCCGGCAGGGGGCGCCTATGGGGCAAAACTGTTTTTT.

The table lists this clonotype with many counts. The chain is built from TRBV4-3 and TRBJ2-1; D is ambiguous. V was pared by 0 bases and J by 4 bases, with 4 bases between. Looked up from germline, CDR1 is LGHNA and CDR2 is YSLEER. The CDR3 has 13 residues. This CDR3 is CASSQDTYNEQFF. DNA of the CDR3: TGCGCCAGCAGCCAAGATACATACAATGAGCAGTTCTTC.

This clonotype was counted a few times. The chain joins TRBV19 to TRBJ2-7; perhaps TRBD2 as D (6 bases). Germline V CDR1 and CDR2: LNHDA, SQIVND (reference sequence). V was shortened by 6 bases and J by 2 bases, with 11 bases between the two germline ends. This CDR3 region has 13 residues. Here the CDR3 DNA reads TGTGCCAGTAGACCGGGAGAAACCTACGAGCAGTACTTC. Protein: CASRPGETYEQYF.

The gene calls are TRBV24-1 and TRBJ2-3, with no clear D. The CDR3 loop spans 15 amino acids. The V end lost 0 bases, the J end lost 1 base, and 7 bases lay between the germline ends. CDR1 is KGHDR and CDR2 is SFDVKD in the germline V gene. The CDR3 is CATSDLVGGTDTQYF. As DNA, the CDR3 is TGTGCCACCAGTGATTTGGTTGGCGGCACAGATACGCAGTATTTT.

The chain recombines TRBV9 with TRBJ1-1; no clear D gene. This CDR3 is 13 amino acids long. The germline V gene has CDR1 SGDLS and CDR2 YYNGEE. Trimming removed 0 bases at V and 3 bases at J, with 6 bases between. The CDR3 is CASSVGSDTEAFF. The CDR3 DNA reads TGTGCCAGCAGCGTAGGGAGCGACACTGAAGCTTTCTTT.

The CDR3 region has the DNA TGTGCCAGCAGTTCTCGCTCAGCGGGAGAGCCATGCGTGCAGTTCTTC. This translates into CASSSRSAGEPCVQFF. J is TRBJ2-1 and V is TRBV6-2 or TRBV6-3; 8 bases are shared with TRBD2. This CDR3 has 16 amino acids. V shed 4 bases and J 12 bases; nucleotides not matched to a gene: 17. Germline CDR1 MNHEY, CDR2 SVGEGT.

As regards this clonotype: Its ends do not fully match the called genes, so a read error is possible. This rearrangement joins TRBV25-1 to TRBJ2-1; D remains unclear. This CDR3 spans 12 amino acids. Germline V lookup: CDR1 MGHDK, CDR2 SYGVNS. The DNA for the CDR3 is TGTGCCACCAGTGGCCTTTACAATGAGCAGTTCTTC. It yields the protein CATSGLYNEQFF.

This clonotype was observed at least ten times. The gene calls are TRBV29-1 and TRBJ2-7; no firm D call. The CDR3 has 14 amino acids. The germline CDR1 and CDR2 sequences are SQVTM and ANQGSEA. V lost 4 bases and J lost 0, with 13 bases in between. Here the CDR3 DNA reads TGCAGCGTTGTCTTAGGGTCCTCCTCCTACGAGCAGTACTTC. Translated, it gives CSVVLGSSSYEQYF.

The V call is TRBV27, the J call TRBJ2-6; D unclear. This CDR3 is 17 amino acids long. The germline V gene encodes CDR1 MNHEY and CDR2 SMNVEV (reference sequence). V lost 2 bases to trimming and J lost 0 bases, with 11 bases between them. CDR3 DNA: TGTGCCAGCAGTTTACTACTGCCACCCTCTGGGGCCAACGTCCTGACTTTC. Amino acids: CASSLLLPPSGANVLTF. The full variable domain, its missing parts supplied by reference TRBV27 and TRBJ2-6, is EAQVTQNPRYLITVTGKKLTVTCSQNMNHEYMSWYRQDPGLGLRQIYYSMNVEVTDKGDVPEGYKVSRKEKRNFPLILESPSPNQTSLYFCASSLLLPPSGANVLTFGAGSRLTVL.

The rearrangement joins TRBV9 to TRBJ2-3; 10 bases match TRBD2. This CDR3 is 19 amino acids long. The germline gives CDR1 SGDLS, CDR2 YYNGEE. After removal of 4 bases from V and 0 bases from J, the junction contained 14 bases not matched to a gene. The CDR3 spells CASSRWELAGGPSTDTQYF. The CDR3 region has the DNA TGTGCCAGCAGCCGCTGGGAATTAGCGGGGGGCCCTAGCACAGATACGCAGTATTTT.

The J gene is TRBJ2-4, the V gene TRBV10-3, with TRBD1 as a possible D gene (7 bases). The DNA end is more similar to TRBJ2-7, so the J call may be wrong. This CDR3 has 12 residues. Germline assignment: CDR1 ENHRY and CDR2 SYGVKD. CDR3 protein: CATQGGGYEQYF. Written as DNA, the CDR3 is TGTGCCACCCAGGGGGGAGGCTACGAGCAGTACTTC.

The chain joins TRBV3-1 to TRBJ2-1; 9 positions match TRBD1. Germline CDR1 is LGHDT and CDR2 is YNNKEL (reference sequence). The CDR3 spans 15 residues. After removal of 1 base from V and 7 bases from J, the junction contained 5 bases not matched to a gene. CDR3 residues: CASSQGPQGANEQFF. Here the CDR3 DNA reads TGTGCCAGCAGCCAAGGTCCACAGGGGGCGAATGAGCAGTTCTTC.